The 3 T cell receptor beta chains below were found in one sample sequenced in a study of naive and memory T cell subsets. Both TRBC1 and TRBC2 were covered by a beta constant-region primer of two equimolar oligonucleotides. Nested alpha and beta constant-region primers with the SP2 primer drove four PCR rounds on ligated cDNA. MiXCR, applied by TCRdb to the UMI-ligation and nested PCR reads, yields one record per CDR3 protein. The profile shows 140,000 to 150,000 distinct CDR3 sequences, approximately 24% of them singletons. Their antigens remain unidentified. Study-level results: Possibly reflecting memory cells re-expressing CD45RA, a few larger clonotypes occurred in naive repertoires, especially CD8.

The sequenced sample was naive CD4+ T cells from blood. These receptor sequences come from a human donor in good health.

The V and J genes are TRBV27 and TRBJ1-1, with TRBD1 matching 7 bases. Germline V gene lookup returns CDR1 MNHEY and CDR2 SMNVEV (reference sequence). J was trimmed by 4 bases and V by 10 bases; bases with no gene match: 9. The CDR3 consists of 13 residues. DNA of the CDR3: TGTGCCACCAACAACAGGGGCGGCACTGAAGCTTTCTTT. Protein: CATNNRGGTEAFF.

V is TRBV6-2 or TRBV6-3 and J is TRBJ2-1, with TRBD2 matching over 12 bases. The germline V gene encodes CDR1 MNHEY and CDR2 SVGEGT. The V segment lost 4 bases and the J segment 1 base; nucleotides outside the gene matches: 11. This CDR3 spans 19 amino acids. In DNA form, the CDR3 reads TGTGCCAGCAGTTCCGGACTAGCGGGGACCTTTGGGTCCTACAATGAGCAGTTCTTC. Translation gives CASSSGLAGTFGSYNEQFF.

This clonotype was found a few times. This chain uses TRBV7-2 with TRBJ2-3, with 13 bases matching TRBD2. The V gene end was trimmed by 5 bases and the J gene end by 4 bases; junction bases not matched to a gene: 6. The V gene's germline CDR1 is SGHTA and CDR2 FQGNSA. The CDR3 has 16 amino acids. The CDR3 reads CASSRTSGSYADTQYF. Written as DNA, the CDR3 is TGTGCCAGCAGCCGGACTAGCGGGAGCTACGCAGATACGCAGTATTTT.